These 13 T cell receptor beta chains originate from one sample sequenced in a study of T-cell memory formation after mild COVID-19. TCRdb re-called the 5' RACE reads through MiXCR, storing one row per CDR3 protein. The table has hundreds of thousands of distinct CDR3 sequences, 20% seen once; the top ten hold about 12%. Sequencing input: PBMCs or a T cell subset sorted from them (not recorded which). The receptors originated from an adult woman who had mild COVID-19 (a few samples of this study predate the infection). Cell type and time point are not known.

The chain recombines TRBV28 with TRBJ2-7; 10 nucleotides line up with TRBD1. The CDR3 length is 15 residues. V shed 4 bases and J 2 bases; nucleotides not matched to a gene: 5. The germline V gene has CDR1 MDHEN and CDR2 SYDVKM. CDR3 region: CASSWSGTGAYEQYF. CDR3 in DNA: TGTGCCAGCAGTTGGTCCGGGACAGGGGCCTACGAGCAGTACTTC.

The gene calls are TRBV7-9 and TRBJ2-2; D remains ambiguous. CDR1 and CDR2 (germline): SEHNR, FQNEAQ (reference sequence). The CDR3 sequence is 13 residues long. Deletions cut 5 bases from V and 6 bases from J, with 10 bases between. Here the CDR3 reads CASSVLGPGELFF. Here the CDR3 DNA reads TGTGCCAGCAGCGTCCTCGGTCCCGGGGAGCTGTTTTTT.

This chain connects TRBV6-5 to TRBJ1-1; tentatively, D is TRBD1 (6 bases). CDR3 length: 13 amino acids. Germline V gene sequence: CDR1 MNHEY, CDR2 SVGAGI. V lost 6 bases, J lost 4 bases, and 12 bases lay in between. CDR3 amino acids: CASSSGVPTEAFF. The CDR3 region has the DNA TGTGCCAGCAGCTCAGGGGTCCCCACTGAAGCTTTCTTT.

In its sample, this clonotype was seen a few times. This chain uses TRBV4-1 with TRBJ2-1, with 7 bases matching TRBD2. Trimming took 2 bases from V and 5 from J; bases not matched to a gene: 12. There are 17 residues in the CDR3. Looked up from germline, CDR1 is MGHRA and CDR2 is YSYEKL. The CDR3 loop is CASSQRAGVQYNNEQFF. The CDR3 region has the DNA TGCGCCAGCAGCCAAAGGGCGGGGGTCCAGTATAACAATGAGCAGTTCTTC.

CDR3 region: CARGTGTGETYEQYF. In nucleotides, the CDR3 is TGTGCCAGAGGGACGGGGACAGGCGAAACCTACGAGCAGTACTTC. The rearrangement links TRBV21-1 to TRBJ2-7; the D call TRBD1 from the table was never checked on the DNA. TRBV21-1 is shown as a pseudogene. The CDR3 sequence is 15 residues long.

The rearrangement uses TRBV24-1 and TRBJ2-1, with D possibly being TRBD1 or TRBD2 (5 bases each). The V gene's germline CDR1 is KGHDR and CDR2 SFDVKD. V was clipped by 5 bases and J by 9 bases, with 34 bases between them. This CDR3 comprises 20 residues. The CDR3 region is CATSGISPYRDPWGHSEQFF. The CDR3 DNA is TGTGCCACCAGTGGGATTTCTCCCTACCGGGACCCCTGGGGCCATAGTGAGCAGTTCTTC.

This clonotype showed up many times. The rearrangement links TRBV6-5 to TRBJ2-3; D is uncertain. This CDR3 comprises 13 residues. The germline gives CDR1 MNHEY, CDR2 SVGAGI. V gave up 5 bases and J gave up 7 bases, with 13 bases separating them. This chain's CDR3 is CASSPPGGNTQYF. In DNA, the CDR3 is TGTGCCAGCAGTCCCCCGGGTGGGAATACGCAGTATTTT.

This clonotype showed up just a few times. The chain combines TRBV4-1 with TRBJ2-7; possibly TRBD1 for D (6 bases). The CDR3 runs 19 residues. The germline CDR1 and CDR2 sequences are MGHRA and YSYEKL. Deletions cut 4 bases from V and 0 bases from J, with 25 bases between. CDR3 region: CASSLVWDNELLISYEQYF. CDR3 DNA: TGCGCCAGCAGCCTTGTTTGGGACAACGAACTCTTAATCTCCTACGAGCAGTACTTC.

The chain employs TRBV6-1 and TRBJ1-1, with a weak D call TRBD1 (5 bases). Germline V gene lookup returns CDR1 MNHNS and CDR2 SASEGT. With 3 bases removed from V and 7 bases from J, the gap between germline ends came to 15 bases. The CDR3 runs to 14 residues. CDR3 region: CASSEDNPVHEAFF. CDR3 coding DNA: TGTGCCAGCAGTGAGGACAACCCGGTGCATGAAGCTTTCTTT.

CDR3 amino acids: CASSESGTGSGYTF. The DNA for the CDR3 is TGCGCCAGCAGCGAAAGCGGGACAGGGTCTGGCTACACCTTC. V is TRBV5-1 and J is TRBJ1-2; 9 nucleotides agree with TRBD1. Unmatched junction bases numbered 8, after V lost 4 bases and J lost 7 bases. Germline assignment: CDR1 SGHRS and CDR2 YFSETQ. This CDR3 spans 14 amino acids. The entire variable domain, with the rest obtained from reference TRBV5-1 and TRBJ1-2, is as follows: KAGVTQTPRYLIKTRGQQVTLSCSPISGHRSVSWYQQTPGQGLQFLFEYFSETQRNKGNFPGRFSGRQFSNSRSEMNVSTLELGDSALYLCASSESGTGSGYTFGSGTRLTVV.

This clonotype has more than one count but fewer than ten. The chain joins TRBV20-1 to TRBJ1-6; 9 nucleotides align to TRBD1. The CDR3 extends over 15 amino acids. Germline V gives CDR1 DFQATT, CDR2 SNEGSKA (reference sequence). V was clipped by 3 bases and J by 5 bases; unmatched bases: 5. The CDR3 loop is CSASPQGADNSPLHF. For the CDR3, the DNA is TGCAGTGCTAGTCCACAGGGGGCGGATAATTCACCCCTCCACTTT.

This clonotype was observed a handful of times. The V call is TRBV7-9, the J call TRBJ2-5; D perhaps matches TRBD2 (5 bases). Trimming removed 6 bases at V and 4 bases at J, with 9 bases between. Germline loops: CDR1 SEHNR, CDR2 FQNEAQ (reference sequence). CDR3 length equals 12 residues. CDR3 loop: CASRSEGETQYF. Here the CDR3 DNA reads TGTGCCAGCAGATCTGAGGGAGAGACCCAGTACTTC.

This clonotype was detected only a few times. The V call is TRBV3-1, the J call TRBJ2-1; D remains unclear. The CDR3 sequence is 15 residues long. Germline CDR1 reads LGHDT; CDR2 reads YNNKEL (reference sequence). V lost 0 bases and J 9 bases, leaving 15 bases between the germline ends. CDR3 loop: CASSQDARLGGEQFF. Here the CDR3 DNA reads TGTGCCAGCAGCCAAGACGCGAGATTAGGTGGTGAGCAGTTCTTC.